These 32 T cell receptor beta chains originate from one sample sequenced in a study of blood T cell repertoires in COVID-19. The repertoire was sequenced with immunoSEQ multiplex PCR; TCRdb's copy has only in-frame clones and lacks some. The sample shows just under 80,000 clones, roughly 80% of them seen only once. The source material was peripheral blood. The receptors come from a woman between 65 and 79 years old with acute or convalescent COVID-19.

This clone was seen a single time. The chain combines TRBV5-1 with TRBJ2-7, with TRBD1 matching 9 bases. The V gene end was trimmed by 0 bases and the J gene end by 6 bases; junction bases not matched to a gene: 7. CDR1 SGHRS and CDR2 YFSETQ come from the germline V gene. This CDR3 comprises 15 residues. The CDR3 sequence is CASSLEPGQGGEQYF. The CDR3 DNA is TGCGCCAGCAGCTTGGAGCCGGGACAGGGTGGCGAGCAGTACTTC.

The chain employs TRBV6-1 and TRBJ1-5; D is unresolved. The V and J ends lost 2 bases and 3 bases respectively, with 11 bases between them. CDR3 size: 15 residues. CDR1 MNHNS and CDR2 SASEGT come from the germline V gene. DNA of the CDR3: TGTGCCAGCAGTGAACTGCAGCAGGCCAATCAGCCCCAGCATTTT. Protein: CASSELQQANQPQHF.

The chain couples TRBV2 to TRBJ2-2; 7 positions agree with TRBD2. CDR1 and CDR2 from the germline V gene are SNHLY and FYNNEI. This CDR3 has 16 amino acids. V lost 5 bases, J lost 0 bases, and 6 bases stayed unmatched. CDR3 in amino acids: CASSYYGTTNTGELFF. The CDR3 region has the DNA TGTGCCAGCAGTTATTACGGGACTACGAACACCGGGGAGCTGTTTTTT.

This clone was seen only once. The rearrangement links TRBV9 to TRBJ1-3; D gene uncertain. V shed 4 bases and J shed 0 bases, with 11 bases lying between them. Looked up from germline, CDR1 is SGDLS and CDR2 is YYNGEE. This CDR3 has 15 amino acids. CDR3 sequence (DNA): TGTGCCAGCAGCCTTAGAGGGAACTCTGGAAACACCATATATTTT. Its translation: CASSLRGNSGNTIYF.

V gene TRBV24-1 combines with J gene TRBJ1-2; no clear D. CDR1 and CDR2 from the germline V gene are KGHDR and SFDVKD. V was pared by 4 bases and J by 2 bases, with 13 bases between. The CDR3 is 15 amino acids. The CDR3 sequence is CATSETGGGNYGYTF. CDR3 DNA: TGTGCCACCAGTGAAACCGGAGGCGGCAACTATGGCTACACCTTC.

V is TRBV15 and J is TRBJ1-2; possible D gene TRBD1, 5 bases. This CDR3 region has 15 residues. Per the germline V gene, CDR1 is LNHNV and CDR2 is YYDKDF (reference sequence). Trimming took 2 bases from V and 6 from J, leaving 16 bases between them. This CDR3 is CATSRNRFDRDGYTF. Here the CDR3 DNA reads TGTGCCACCAGCAGAAACAGGTTCGATCGTGATGGCTACACCTTC.

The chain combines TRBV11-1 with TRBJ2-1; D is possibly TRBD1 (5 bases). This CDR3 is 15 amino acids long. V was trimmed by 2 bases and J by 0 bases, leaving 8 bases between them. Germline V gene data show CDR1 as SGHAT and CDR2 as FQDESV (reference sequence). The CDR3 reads CASSLQGSSYNEQFF. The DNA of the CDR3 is TGTGCCAGCAGCTTACAGGGAAGCTCCTACAATGAGCAGTTCTTC.

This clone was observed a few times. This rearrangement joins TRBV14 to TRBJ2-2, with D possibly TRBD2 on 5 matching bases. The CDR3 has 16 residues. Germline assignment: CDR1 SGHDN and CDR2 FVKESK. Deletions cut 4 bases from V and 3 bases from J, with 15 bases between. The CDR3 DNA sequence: TGTGCCAGCAGCCCCTGGCATTCGGGGTACACCGGGGAGCTGTTTTTT. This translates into CASSPWHSGYTGELFF. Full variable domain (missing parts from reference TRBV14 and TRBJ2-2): EAGVTQFPSHSVIEKGQTVTLRCDPISGHDNLYWYRRVMGKEIKFLLHFVKESKQDESGMPNNRFLAERTGGTYSTLKVQPAELEDSGVYFCASSPWHSGYTGELFFGEGSRLTVL.

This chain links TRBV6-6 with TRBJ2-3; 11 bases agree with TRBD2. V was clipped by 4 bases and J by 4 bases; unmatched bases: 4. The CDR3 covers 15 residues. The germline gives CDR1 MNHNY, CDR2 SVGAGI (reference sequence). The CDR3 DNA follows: TGTGCCAGCAGTTTAGCGGGAGGGCCTTCAGATACGCAGTATTTT. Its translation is CASSLAGGPSDTQYF.

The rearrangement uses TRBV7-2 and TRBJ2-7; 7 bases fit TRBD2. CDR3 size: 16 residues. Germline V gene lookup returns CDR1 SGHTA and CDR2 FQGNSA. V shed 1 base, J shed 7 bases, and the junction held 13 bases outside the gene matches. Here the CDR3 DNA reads TGTGCCAGCAGCTTAGGGTATAGCGGGCCGACCGGTGAGCAGTACTTC. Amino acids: CASSLGYSGPTGEQYF.

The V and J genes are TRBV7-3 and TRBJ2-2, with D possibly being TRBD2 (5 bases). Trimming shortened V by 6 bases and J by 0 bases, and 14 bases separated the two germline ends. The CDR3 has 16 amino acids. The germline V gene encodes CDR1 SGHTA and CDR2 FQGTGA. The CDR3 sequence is CASRKVGITNTGELFF. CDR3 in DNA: TGTGCCAGCAGGAAAGTCGGGATTACGAACACCGGGGAGCTGTTTTTT.

The CDR3 DNA sequence: TGTGCCAGCAGCCCATCCGACAGGGGAGGAAACACCATATATTTT. It codes for CASSPSDRGGNTIYF. V and J are TRBV3-1 (or the pseudogene TRBV3-2) and TRBJ1-3; 8 bases match TRBD1. The V and J ends lost 4 bases and 4 bases, in that order; junction bases with no gene match: 6. The CDR3 runs to 15 residues. Germline CDR1 reads LGHDT; CDR2 reads YNNKEL (reference sequence).

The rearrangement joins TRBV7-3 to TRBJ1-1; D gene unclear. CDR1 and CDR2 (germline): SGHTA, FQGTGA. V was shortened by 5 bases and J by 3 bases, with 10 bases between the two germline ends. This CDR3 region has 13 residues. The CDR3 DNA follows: TGTGCCAGCAGCCCAAGGAGGGACACTGAAGCTTTCTTT. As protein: CASSPRRDTEAFF. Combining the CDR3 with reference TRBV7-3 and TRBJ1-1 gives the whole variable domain GAGVSQTPSNKVTEKGKYVELRCDPISGHTALYWYRQSLGQGPEFLIYFQGTGAADDSGLPNDRFFAVRPEGSVSTLKIQRTERGDSAVYLCASSPRRDTEAFFGQGTRLTVV.

The CDR3: CASSLGGAGFSYEQYF. DNA for the CDR3: TGCGCCAGCAGCTTGGGTGGGGCAGGATTTTCCTACGAGCAGTACTTC. The rearrangement uses TRBV5-1 and TRBJ2-7; TRBD1 might be the D (5 bases). V shed 0 bases and J shed 1 base, with 14 bases lying between them. CDR1 is SGHRS and CDR2 is YFSETQ in the germline V gene. The CDR3 extends over 16 amino acids.

The DNA of the CDR3 is TGCGCCAGCAGCTTGGCCGGACAGGGCTATTCACCCCTCCACTTT. It yields the protein CASSLAGQGYSPLHF. The chain employs TRBV5-1 and TRBJ1-6; 8 nucleotides line up with TRBD1. Germline-derived CDR1 and CDR2 are SGHRS and YFSETQ. With V trimmed by 0 bases and J by 8 bases, 4 bases remained unmatched. The length of the CDR3 is 15 residues.

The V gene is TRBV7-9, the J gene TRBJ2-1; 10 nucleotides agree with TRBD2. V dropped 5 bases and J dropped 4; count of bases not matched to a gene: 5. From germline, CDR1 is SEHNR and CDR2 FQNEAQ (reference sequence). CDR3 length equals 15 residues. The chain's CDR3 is CASSRTSGNYNEQFF. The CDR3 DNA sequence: TGTGCCAGCAGCCGCACTAGCGGGAATTACAATGAGCAGTTCTTC.

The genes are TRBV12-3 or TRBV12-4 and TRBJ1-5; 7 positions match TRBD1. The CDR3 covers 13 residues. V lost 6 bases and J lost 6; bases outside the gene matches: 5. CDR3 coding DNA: TGTGCCAGCAGCGAACGGGACAGTCAGCCCCAGCATTTT. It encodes CASSERDSQPQHF.

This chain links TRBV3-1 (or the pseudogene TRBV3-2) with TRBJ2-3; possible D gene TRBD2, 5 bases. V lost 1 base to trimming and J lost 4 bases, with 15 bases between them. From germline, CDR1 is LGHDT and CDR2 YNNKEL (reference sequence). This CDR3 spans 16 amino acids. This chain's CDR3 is CASSQGLRTRPDTQYF. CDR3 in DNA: TGTGCCAGCAGCCAAGGGTTAAGGACTCGACCAGATACGCAGTATTTT.

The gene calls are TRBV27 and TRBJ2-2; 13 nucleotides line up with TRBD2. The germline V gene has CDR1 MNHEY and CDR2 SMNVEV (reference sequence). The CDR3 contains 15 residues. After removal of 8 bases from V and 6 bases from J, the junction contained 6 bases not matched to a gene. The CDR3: CASRRTSGSAGELFF. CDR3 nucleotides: TGTGCCAGCCGTAGGACTAGCGGGAGCGCCGGGGAGCTGTTTTTT.

CDR3: CAGFTNEKLFF. The CDR3 DNA sequence: TGCGCAGGGTTTACTAATGAAAAACTGTTTTTT. This chain connects TRBV20-1 to TRBJ1-4; TRBD1 might be the D (5 bases). CDR3 length equals 11 residues. Germline values: CDR1 DFQATT, CDR2 SNEGSKA (reference sequence).

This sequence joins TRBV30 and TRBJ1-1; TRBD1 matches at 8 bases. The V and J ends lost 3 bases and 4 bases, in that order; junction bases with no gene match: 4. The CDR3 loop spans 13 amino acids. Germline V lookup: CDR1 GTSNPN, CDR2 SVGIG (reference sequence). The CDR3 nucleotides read TGTGCCTGGAGCCAAGACAGGGGCACTGAAGCTTTCTTT. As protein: CAWSQDRGTEAFF.

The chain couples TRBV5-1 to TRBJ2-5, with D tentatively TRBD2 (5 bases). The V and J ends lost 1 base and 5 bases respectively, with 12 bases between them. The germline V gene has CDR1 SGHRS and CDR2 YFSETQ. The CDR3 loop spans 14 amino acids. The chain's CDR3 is CASSLRLSDETQYF. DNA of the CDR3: TGCGCCAGCAGCTTGAGGCTTAGCGACGAGACCCAGTACTTC.

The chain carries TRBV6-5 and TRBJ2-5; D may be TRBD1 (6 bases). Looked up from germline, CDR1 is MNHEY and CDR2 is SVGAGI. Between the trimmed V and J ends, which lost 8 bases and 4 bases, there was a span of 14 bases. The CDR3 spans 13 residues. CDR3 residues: CASSFDRLETQYF. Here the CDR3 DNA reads TGTGCCAGCTCGTTCGACAGGTTAGAGACCCAGTACTTC.

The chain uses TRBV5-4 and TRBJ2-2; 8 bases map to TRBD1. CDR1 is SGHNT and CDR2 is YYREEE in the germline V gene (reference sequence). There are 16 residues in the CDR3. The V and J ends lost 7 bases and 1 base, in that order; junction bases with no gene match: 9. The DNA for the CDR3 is TGTGCCAGCTATGCAGGGGGCGGCCAGAACACCGGGGAGCTGTTTTTT. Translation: CASYAGGGQNTGELFF.

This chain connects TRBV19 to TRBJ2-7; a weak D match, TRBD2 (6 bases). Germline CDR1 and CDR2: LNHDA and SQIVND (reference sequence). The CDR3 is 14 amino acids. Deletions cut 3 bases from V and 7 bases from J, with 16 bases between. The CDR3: CASSIRTTLGEQYF. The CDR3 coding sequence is TGTGCCAGTAGTATTCGGACTACCCTCGGAGAGCAGTACTTC.

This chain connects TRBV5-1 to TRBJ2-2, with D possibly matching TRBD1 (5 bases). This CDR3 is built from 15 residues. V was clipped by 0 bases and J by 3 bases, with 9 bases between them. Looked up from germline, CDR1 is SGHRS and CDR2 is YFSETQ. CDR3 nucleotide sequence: TGCGCCAGCAGCTTGGGGCCAGGGTACACCGGGGAGCTGTTTTTT. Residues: CASSLGPGYTGELFF.

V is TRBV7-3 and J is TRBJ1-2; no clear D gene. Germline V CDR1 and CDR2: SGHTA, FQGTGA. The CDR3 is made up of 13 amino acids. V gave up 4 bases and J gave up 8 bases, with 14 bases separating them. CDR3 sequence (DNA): TGTGCCAGCAGCTCCCATCCTAGTCGAGGCTACACCTTC. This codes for CASSSHPSRGYTF.

The DNA for the CDR3 is TGTGCCAGCAGCTCACCGACAGGGTGGGATGGCTACACCTTC. Protein sequence: CASSSPTGWDGYTF. The chain is built from TRBV5-4 and TRBJ1-2; 7 bases are shared with TRBD1. Trimming took 3 bases from V and 6 from J; bases not matched to a gene: 8. This CDR3 spans 14 amino acids. CDR1 is SGHNT and CDR2 is YYREEE in the germline V gene (reference sequence).

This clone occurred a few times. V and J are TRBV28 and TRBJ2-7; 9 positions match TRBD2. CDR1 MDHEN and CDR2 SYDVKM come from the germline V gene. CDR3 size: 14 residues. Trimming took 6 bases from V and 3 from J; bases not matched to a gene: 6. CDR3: CASRNSGSSYEQYF. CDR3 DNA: TGTGCCAGCAGAAATAGCGGGAGTAGCTACGAGCAGTACTTC.

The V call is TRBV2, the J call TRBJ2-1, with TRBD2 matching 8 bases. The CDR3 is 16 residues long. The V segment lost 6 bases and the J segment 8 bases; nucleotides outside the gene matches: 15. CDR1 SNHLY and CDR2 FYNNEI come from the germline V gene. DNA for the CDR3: TGTGCCAGCAGGTCCCGACAGCGGGAGATGGGCTATGAGCAGTTCTTC. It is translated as CASRSRQREMGYEQFF.

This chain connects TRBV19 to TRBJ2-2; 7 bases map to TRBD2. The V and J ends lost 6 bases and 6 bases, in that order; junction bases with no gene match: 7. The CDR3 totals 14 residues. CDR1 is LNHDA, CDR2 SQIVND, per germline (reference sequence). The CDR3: CASSWGGPAGELFF. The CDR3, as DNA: TGTGCCAGTAGCTGGGGAGGGCCGGCCGGGGAGCTGTTTTTT.

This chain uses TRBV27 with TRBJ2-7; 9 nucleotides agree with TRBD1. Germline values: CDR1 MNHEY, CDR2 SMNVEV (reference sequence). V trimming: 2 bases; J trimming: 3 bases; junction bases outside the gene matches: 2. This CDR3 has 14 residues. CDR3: CASSLGDRVYEQYF. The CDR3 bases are TGTGCCAGCAGTTTAGGGGACAGGGTCTACGAGCAGTACTTC.